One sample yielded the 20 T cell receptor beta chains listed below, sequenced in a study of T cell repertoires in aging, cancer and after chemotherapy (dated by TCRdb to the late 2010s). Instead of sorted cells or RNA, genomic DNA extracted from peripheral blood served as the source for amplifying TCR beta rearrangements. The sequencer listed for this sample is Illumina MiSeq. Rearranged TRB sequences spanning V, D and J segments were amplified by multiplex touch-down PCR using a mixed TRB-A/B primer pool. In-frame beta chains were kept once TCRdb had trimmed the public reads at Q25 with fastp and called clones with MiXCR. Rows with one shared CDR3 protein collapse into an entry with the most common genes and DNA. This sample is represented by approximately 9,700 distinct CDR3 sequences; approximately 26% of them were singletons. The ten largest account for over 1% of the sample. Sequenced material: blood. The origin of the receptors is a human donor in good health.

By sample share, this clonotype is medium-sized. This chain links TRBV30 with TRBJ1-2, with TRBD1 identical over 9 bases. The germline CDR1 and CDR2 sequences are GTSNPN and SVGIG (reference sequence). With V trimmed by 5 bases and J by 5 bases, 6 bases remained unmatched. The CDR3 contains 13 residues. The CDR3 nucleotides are TGTGCCTGGGCAGGACAGGGGAAGTATGGCTACACCTTC. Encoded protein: CAWAGQGKYGYTF.

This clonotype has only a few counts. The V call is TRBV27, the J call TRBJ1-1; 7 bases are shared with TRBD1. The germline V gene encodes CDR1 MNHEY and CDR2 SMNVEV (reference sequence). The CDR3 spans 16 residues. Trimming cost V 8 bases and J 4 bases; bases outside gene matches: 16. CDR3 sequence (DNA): TGTGCCAGCTCCTTCGGGCACAGGGGAGGTGGCACTGAAGCTTTCTTT. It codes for CASSFGHRGGGTEAFF.

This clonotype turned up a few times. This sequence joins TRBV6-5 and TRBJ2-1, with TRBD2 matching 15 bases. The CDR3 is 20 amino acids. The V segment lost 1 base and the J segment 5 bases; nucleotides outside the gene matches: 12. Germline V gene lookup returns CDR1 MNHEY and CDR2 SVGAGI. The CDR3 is CASSYFGGTSGGRPDNEQFF. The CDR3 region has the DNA TGTGCCAGCAGTTACTTCGGGGGGACTAGCGGGGGGAGACCCGACAATGAGCAGTTCTTC.

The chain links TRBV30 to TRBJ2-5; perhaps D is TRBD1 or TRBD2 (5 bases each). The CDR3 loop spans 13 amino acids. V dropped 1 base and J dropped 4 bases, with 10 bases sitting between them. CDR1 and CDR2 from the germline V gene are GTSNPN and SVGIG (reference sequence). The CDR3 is CAWSARAGETQYF. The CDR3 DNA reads TGTGCCTGGAGTGCCAGGGCGGGAGAGACCCAGTACTTC.

CDR3 bases: TGTGCCAGCAGCTTAGGACTAGCGGGAGCCTATGAGCAGTTCTTC. This sequence encodes CASSLGLAGAYEQFF. The chain has TRBV7-3 and TRBJ2-1; TRBD2 matches at 13 bases. This CDR3 is 15 amino acids long. Trimming removed 2 bases from V and 8 bases from J; junction bases left unmatched: 3. The germline gives CDR1 SGHTA, CDR2 FQGTGA.

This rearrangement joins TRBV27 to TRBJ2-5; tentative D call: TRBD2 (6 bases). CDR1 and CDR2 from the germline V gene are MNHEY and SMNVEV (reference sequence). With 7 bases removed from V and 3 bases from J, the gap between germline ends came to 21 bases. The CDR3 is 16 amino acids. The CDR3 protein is CASTPSGWGDEETQYF. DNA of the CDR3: TGTGCCAGCACTCCCTCAGGCTGGGGGGACGAAGAGACCCAGTACTTC.

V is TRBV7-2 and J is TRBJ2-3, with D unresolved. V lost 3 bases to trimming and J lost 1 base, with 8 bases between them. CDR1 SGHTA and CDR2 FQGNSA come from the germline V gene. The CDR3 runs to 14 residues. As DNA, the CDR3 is TGTGCCAGCAGCTTGGCAGGACGCACAGATACGCAGTATTTT. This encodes CASSLAGRTDTQYF.

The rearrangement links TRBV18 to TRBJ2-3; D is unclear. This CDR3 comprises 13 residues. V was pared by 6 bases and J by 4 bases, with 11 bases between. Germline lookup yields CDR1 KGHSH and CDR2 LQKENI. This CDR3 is CASSPRTADTQYF. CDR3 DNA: TGTGCCAGCTCCCCGCGTACCGCAGATACGCAGTATTTT.

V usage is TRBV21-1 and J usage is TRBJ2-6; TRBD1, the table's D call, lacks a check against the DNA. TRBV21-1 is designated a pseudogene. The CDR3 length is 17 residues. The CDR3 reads CASSKWKRGPGANVLTF. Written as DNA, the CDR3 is TGTGCCAGCAGCAAATGGAAAAGGGGTCCTGGGGCCAACGTCCTGACTTTC.

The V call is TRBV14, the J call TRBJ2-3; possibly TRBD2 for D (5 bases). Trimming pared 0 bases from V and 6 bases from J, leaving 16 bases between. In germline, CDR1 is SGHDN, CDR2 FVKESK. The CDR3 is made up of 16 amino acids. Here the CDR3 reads CASSQDLMGSGDTQYF. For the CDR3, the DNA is TGTGCCAGCAGCCAAGATCTTATGGGGTCGGGGGATACGCAGTATTTT. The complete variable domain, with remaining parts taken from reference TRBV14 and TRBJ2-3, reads EAGVTQFPSHSVIEKGQTVTLRCDPISGHDNLYWYRRVMGKEIKFLLHFVKESKQDESGMPNNRFLAERTGGTYSTLKVQPAELEDSGVYFCASSQDLMGSGDTQYFGPGTRLTVL.

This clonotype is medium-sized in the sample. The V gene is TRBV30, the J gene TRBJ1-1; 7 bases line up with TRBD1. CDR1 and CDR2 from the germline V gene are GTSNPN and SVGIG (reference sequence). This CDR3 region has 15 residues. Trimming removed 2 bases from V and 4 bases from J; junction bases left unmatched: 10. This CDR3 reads CAWSPRDRVGTEAFF. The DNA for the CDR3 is TGTGCCTGGAGTCCACGCGACAGGGTTGGCACTGAAGCTTTCTTT.

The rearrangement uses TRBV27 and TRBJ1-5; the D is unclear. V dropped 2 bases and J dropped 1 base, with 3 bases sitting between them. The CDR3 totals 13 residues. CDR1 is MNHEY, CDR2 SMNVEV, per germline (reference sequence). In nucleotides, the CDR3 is TGTGCCAGCAGTTTACGAAGCAATCAGCCCCAGCATTTT. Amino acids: CASSLRSNQPQHF.

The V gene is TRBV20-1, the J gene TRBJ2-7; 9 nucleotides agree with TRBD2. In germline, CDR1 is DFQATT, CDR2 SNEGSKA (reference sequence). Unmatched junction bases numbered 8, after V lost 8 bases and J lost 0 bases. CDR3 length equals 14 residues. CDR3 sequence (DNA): TGCAGTTCCCGACTAGCGGCCAGCTCCTACGAGCAGTACTTC. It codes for CSSRLAASSYEQYF.

The CDR3 protein is CASSEGIGTESYEQYF. Here the CDR3 DNA reads TGTGCCAGCAGTGAAGGAATCGGGACAGAATCCTACGAGCAGTACTTC. This chain joins TRBV6-1 and TRBJ2-7, with 7 nucleotides matching TRBD1. V trimming: 1 base; J trimming: 1 base; junction bases outside the gene matches: 7. Germline CDR1 MNHNS, CDR2 SASEGT. This CDR3 spans 16 amino acids.

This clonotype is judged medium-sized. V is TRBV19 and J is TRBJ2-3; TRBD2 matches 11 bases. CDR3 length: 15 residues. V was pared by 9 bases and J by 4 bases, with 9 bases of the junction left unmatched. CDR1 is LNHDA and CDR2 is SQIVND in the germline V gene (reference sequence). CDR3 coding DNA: TGTGCCAGCGATCCCGGGACTAGCGGCCCAGATACGCAGTATTTT. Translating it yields CASDPGTSGPDTQYF.

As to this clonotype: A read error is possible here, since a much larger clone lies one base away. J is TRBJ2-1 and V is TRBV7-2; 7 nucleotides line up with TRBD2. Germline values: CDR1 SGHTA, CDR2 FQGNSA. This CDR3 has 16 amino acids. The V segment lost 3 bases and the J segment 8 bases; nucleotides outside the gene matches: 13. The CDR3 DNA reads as TGTGCCAGCAGCTTGACGTGGCTAGCGGCGAGAGATGAGCAGTTCTTC. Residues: CASSLTWLAARDEQFF. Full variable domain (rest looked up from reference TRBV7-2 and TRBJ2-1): GAGVSQSPSNKVTEKGKDVELRCDPISGHTALYWYRQSLGQGLEFLIYFQGNSAPDKSGLPSDRFSAERTGGSVSTLTIQRTQQEDSAVYLCASSLTWLAARDEQFFGPGTRLTVL.

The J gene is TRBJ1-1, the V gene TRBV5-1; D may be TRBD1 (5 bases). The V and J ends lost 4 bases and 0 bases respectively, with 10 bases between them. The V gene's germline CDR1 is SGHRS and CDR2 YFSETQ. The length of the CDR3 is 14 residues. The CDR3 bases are TGCGCCAGCAGCCGACAGAGCATGAACACTGAAGCTTTCTTT. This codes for CASSRQSMNTEAFF. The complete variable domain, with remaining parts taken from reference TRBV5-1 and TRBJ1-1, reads KAGVTQTPRYLIKTRGQQVTLSCSPISGHRSVSWYQQTPGQGLQFLFEYFSETQRNKGNFPGRFSGRQFSNSRSEMNVSTLELGDSALYLCASSRQSMNTEAFFGQGTRLTVV.

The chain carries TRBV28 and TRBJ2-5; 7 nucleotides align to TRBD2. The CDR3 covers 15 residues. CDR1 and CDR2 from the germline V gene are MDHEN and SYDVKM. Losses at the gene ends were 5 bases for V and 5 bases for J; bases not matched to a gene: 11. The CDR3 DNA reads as TGTGCCAGCAGTCCCAGCGGGAACCGTGAGGAGACCCAGTACTTC. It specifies CASSPSGNREETQYF. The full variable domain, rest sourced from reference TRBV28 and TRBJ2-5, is DVKVTQSSRYLVKRTGEKVFLECVQDMDHENMFWYRQDPGLGLRLIYFSYDVKMKEKGDIPEGYSVSREKKERFSLILESASTNQTSMYLCASSPSGNREETQYFGPGTRLLVL.

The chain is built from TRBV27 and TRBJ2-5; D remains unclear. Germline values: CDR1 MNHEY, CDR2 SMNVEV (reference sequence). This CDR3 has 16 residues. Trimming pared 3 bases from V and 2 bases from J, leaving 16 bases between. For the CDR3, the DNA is TGTGCCAGCAGTTTCCAGTCTGCAGGCGTACAAGAGACCCAGTACTTC. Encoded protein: CASSFQSAGVQETQYF.

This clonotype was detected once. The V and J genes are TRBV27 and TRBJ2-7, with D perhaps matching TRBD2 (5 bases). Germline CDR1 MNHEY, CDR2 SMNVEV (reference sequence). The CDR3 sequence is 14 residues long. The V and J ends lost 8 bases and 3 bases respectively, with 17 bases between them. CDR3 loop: CASGLGVPYYEQYF. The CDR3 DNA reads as TGTGCCAGCGGGTTGGGAGTACCCTACTACGAGCAGTACTTC.